These 23 T cell receptor delta chains were sequenced from one sample in a study of Vδ1+ human thymocytes. Extracted RNA was reverse transcribed into cDNA. CDR3 amplicons came from multiplex PCR with pooled V-gene forward and constant-region reverse primers. TCRdb re-called clones from the multiplex PCR reads via CATT. Counted here are roughly 56,000 delta-chain clones, about 14% occurring once; the ten biggest clones make up 0.3% to 0.45%. What these receptors recognize is not known. Study-wide results and caveats: Thymic TRG and TRD repertoires appeared highly polyclonal, with Gaussian CDR3 length distributions.

Material: Vdelta1+ gamma-delta thymocytes from the thymus. The subset here: FACS-sorted CD3+ TCRalphabeta- TCRVdelta1+ TCRVdelta2- thymocytes. Receptors originate from a girl under three years old who had congenital heart surgery.

This rearrangement joins TRDV1 to TRDJ1, with 10 nucleotides matching TRDD3. Trimming at V came to 0 bases and at J to 0 bases, leaving 22 bases not matched to a gene. Germline CDR1 and CDR2: TSWWSYY and QGS. The CDR3 runs to 23 residues. The CDR3 DNA is TGTGCTCTTGGGGAACTTAAAGTCGCTACATGGCTAACTGGGGGATCCAACACCGATAAACTCATCTTT. This gives the protein CALGELKVATWLTGGSNTDKLIF.

This clone was seen a few times. This rearrangement joins TRDV1 to TRDJ1; D unresolved. This CDR3 comprises 18 residues. Germline V lookup: CDR1 TSWWSYY, CDR2 QGS. Deletions cut 2 bases from V and 0 bases from J, with 19 bases between. In DNA form, the CDR3 reads TGTGCTCTTGGGGAATTAGTAGGAGGTCCCGGGTACACCGATAAACTCATCTTT. Residues: CALGELVGGPGYTDKLIF.

The J gene is TRDJ1, the V gene TRDV1; D may correspond to TRDD2 or TRDD3 (8 bases each). The V end lost 0 bases, the J end lost 8 bases, and 31 bases lay between the germline ends. Per the germline V gene, CDR1 is TSWWSYY and CDR2 is QGS. The CDR3 runs 20 residues. The DNA of the CDR3 is TGTGCTCTTGGGGAACTTCTCGGCCTTCCTAGAACTGGGGGGCATACAAAACTCATCTTT. Translating it yields CALGELLGLPRTGGHTKLIF.

Notes on this clone: This sample also contains other DNA sequences that code for the same CDR3. V usage is TRDV1 and J usage is TRDJ1, with 11 bases that match TRDD3. V dropped 4 bases and J dropped 3; count of bases not matched to a gene: 22. The CDR3 consists of 21 residues. Germline-derived CDR1 and CDR2 are TSWWSYY and QGS. CDR3 residues: CALGASLPTYWGIGKPDKLIF. CDR3 coding DNA: TGTGCTCTTGGGGCCAGCCTCCCTACGTACTGGGGGATAGGAAAACCCGATAAACTCATCTTT.

This clone was seen more than once but under ten times. J is TRDJ1 and V is TRDV1; 7 nucleotides align to TRDD2. Germline lookup yields CDR1 TSWWSYY and CDR2 QGS. V dropped 5 bases and J dropped 4; count of bases not matched to a gene: 16. The CDR3 length is 17 residues. The CDR3 DNA follows: TGTGCTCTTGGGCCCTTCCTTCTCGTGAGGGGCCACGATAAACTCATCTTT. This translates into CALGPFLLVRGHDKLIF.

The chain has TRDV1 and TRDJ1, with 7 bases identical to TRDD3. The germline V gene has CDR1 TSWWSYY and CDR2 QGS. Trimming at V came to 4 bases and at J to 0 bases, leaving 29 bases not matched to a gene. The CDR3 is 23 amino acids. CDR3 nucleotides: TGTGCTCTTGGGGTTCCACCCTTCTCACCCCCGGGGATAAGGGGGCAGTACACCGATAAACTCATCTTT. Translation gives CALGVPPFSPPGIRGQYTDKLIF.

This clone was counted between two and nine times. The chain has TRDV1 and TRDJ1; no firm D call. Germline values: CDR1 TSWWSYY, CDR2 QGS. The CDR3 sequence is 18 residues long. Between the trimmed V and J ends, which lost 3 bases and 0 bases, there was a span of 20 bases. CDR3 bases: TGTGCTCTTGGGGAGCTACCGAGTAATTCCCCGTACACCGATAAACTCATCTTT. Translation: CALGELPSNSPYTDKLIF.

This clone turned up a few times. The V and J genes are TRDV1 and TRDJ1, with D unresolved. CDR1 is TSWWSYY and CDR2 is QGS in the germline V gene. This CDR3 spans 18 amino acids. Between the trimmed V and J ends, which lost 4 bases and 11 bases, there was a span of 32 bases. CDR3 DNA: TGTGCTCTTGGGGGACCACCCAATTCCCTGAACAGATCCTTTCGCCTCATCTTT. Translated, it gives CALGGPPNSLNRSFRLIF.

The V and J genes are TRDV1 and TRDJ1; a weak D match, TRDD3 (6 bases). Germline CDR1 is TSWWSYY and CDR2 is QGS. CDR3 length: 19 amino acids. Deletions cut 1 base from V and 0 bases from J, with 21 bases between. For the CDR3, the DNA is TGTGCTCTTGGGGAACGGACGCTACAGGTGGGGGGTTACACCGATAAACTCATCTTT. It is translated as CALGERTLQVGGYTDKLIF.

This chain connects TRDV1 to TRDJ1, with D possibly being TRDD2 (6 bases). This CDR3 is 19 amino acids long. The V gene's germline CDR1 is TSWWSYY and CDR2 QGS. Trimming removed 2 bases at V and 4 bases at J, with 26 bases between. The CDR3 nucleotides read TGTGCTCTTGGGGAAGGCGTCCTACCCCCGGTGGGGCGCTTCGATAAACTCATCTTT. Amino acids: CALGEGVLPPVGRFDKLIF.

V gene TRDV1 combines with J gene TRDJ1, with 7 bases matching TRDD3. CDR3 size: 24 residues. CDR1 and CDR2 from the germline V gene are TSWWSYY and QGS. J was trimmed by 0 bases and V by 5 bases; bases with no gene match: 33. The CDR3 reads CALGNPSGSYWGQQSPTYTDKLIF. The CDR3 DNA follows: TGTGCTCTTGGGAATCCTTCGGGATCGTACTGGGGTCAACAAAGCCCCACGTACACCGATAAACTCATCTTT.

This clone was observed a few times. V usage is TRDV1 and J usage is TRDJ1; no clear D. Germline V gives CDR1 TSWWSYY, CDR2 QGS. There are 16 residues in the CDR3. Trimming pared 5 bases from V and 10 bases from J, leaving 26 bases between. The CDR3 sequence: CALGRGSIMRGHLLIF. DNA of the CDR3: TGTGCTCTTGGGCGCGGGTCTATTATGAGGGGTCATTTACTCATCTTT.

The chain joins TRDV1 to TRDJ1, with TRDD2 matching over 9 bases. The CDR3 is 25 residues long. J was trimmed by 0 bases and V by 0 bases; bases with no gene match: 29. Germline V gene data show CDR1 as TSWWSYY and CDR2 as QGS. The CDR3 DNA reads TGTGCTCTTGGGGAACTAGAGGGCTCGGTATGGCCTTCCTACAAAGGGGACCCGTACACCGATAAACTCATCTTT. Translated, it gives CALGELEGSVWPSYKGDPYTDKLIF.

A word on this clone: A much larger clone sits a single nucleotide away, making a read error possible. Other DNA sequences from this sample encode an identical CDR3 as well. The chain uses TRDV2 and TRDJ1, with D perhaps being TRDD2 or TRDD3 (5 bases each). Per the germline V gene, CDR1 is GEAIGNYY and CDR2 is EKD. The CDR3 totals 18 residues. The CDR3 region has the DNA TGTGCCTGTGTCACGGCCTTCTCCTCGGAGATTGGGGCCGATAAACTCATCTTC. Translating it yields CACVTAFSSEIGADKLIF.

This chain links TRDV1 with TRDJ1; 8 bases agree with TRDD2. CDR3 length: 19 amino acids. The V gene end was trimmed by 5 bases and the J gene end by 1 base; junction bases not matched to a gene: 18. Germline lookup yields CDR1 TSWWSYY and CDR2 QGS. In DNA form, the CDR3 reads TGTGCTCTTGGGAATTCTTCCTACGACCTTCCTTTGCCCACCGATAAACTCATCTTT. This encodes CALGNSSYDLPLPTDKLIF.

This clone was detected a few times. The rearrangement joins TRDV1 to TRDJ1, with 8 positions matching TRDD3. Germline V gives CDR1 TSWWSYY, CDR2 QGS. J lost 0 bases, V lost 5 bases, and 23 bases had no gene match. The CDR3 has 21 residues. The CDR3 DNA reads TGTGCTCTTGGGCCACCTTTCCTCCAACTGGGGGCTGCGTTGTACACCGATAAACTCATCTTT. Protein: CALGPPFLQLGAALYTDKLIF.

The chain combines TRDV1 with TRDJ1; 13 nucleotides agree with TRDD3. The CDR3 extends over 23 amino acids. Germline V gives CDR1 TSWWSYY, CDR2 QGS. V dropped 6 bases and J dropped 0; count of bases not matched to a gene: 25. CDR3 amino acids: CALGNKRRTATGGYEWHTDKLIF. The CDR3 nucleotides are TGTGCTCTTGGAAATAAAAGGAGGACCGCAACTGGGGGATACGAGTGGCACACCGATAAACTCATCTTT.

J is TRDJ1 and V is TRDV1; TRDD3 might be the D (6 bases). CDR1 is TSWWSYY and CDR2 is QGS in the germline V gene. The CDR3 sequence is 18 residues long. Trimming removed 4 bases from V and 4 bases from J, with 25 bases in between. This chain's CDR3 is CALGVQAFYFGGRDKLIF. CDR3 coding DNA: TGTGCTCTTGGGGTACAGGCCTTCTACTTCGGGGGACGCGATAAACTCATCTTT.

This clone showed up just a few times. The chain links TRDV1 to TRDJ1; 8 bases are a match to TRDD3. Trimming at V came to 0 bases and at J to 1 base, leaving 10 bases not matched to a gene. CDR1 and CDR2 from the germline V gene are TSWWSYY and QGS. This CDR3 spans 18 amino acids. CDR3 DNA sequence: TGTGCTCTTGGGGAACTAACGGGGGGATATAGACGCACCGATAAACTCATCTTT. Protein: CALGELTGGYRRTDKLIF.

The V and J genes are TRDV1 and TRDJ1; D gene ambiguous. The CDR3 is 15 residues long. CDR1 is TSWWSYY, CDR2 QGS, per germline. V lost 0 bases, J lost 4 bases, and 12 bases lay in between. The chain's CDR3 is CALGELVPSYDKLIF. The CDR3 bases are TGTGCTCTTGGGGAACTTGTCCCCTCTTACGATAAACTCATCTTT.

This clone was detected a few times. The chain carries TRDV1 and TRDJ1, with D possibly TRDD3 on 6 matching bases. Trimming pared 0 bases from V and 1 base from J, leaving 9 bases between. Per germline, CDR1 TSWWSYY and CDR2 QGS. CDR3 size: 15 residues. The CDR3 loop is CALGELGGGTDKLIF. The CDR3 coding sequence is TGTGCTCTTGGGGAACTTGGGGGGGGCACCGATAAACTCATCTTT.

This rearrangement joins TRDV1 to TRDJ1; 7 bases are a match to TRDD3. This CDR3 contains 20 residues. V shed 1 base and J 0 bases; nucleotides not matched to a gene: 17. Germline V gene data show CDR1 as TSWWSYY and CDR2 as QGS. The CDR3 coding sequence is TGTGCTCTTGGGGAACCTCAAGTCTGGGGGTTTACCCAGTACACCGATAAACTCATCTTT. This translates into CALGEPQVWGFTQYTDKLIF.

This clone has a handful of counts. V and J are TRDV1 and TRDJ1; TRDD3 matches at 8 bases. Per germline, CDR1 TSWWSYY and CDR2 QGS. This CDR3 has 15 amino acids. Trimming cost V 2 bases and J 2 bases; bases outside gene matches: 4. The CDR3: CALGEKTGGTDKLIF. In nucleotides, the CDR3 is TGTGCTCTTGGGGAAAAGACTGGGGGGACCGATAAACTCATCTTT.